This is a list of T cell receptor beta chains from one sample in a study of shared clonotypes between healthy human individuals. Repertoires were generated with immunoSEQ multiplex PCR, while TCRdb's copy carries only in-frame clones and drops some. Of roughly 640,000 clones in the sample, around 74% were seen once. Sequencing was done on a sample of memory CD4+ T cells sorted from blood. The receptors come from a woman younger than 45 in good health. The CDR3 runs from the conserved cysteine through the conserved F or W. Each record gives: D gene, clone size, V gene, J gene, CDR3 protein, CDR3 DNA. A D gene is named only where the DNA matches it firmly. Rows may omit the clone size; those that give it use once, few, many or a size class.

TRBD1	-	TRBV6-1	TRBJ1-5	CASSATTGVKNQPQHF	TGTGCCAGCAGTGCCACGACAGGGGTCAAAAATCAGCCCCAGCATTTT
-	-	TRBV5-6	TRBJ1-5	CASSLEGLKPNQPQHF	TGTGCCAGCAGCCTTGAAGGGCTAAAACCTAATCAGCCCCAGCATTTT
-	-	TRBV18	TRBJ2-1	CASSPVAVRGNEQFF	TGTGCCAGCTCACCGGTGGCCGTGAGGGGCAATGAGCAGTTCTTC
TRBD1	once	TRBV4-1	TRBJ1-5	CASSQGQGGSQPQHF	TGCGCCAGCAGCCAAGGACAGGGGGGATCCCAGCCCCAGCATTTT
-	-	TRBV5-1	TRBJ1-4	CASSPLGRFNEKLFF	TGCGCCAGCAGCCCATTAGGACGGTTTAATGAAAAACTGTTTTTT
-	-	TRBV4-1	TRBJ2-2	CASSQVPPGLYTGELFF	TGCGCCAGCAGCCAAGTGCCCCCGGGGCTTTACACCGGGGAGCTGTTTTTT
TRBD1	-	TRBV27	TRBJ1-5	CASSFQGTENQPQHF	TGTGCCAGCAGTTTCCAAGGGACAGAAAATCAGCCCCAGCATTTT
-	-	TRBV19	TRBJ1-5	CASSIWDHNQPQHF	TGTGCCAGTAGTATCTGGGACCACAATCAGCCCCAGCATTTT
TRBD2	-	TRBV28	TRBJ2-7	CAIDVAGAENEQYF	TGTGCCATCGATGTAGCGGGAGCCGAAAACGAGCAGTACTTC
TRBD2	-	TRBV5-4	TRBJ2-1	CASRTISGSSYNEQFF	TGTGCCAGCAGAACCATTAGCGGGAGTTCCTACAATGAGCAGTTCTTC
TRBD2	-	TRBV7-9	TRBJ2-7	CASSLGLAGGGTYEQYF	TGTGCCAGCAGCTTAGGACTAGCGGGAGGCGGTACCTACGAGCAGTACTTC
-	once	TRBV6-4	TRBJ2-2	CASSPRLVTNTGELFF	TGTGCCAGCAGCCCGAGACTCGTCACCAACACCGGGGAGCTGTTTTTT
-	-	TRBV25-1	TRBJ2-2	CASSASDQTTGELFF	TGTGCCAGCAGTGCTAGCGACCAGACGACCGGGGAGCTGTTTTTT
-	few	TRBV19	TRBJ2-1	CASSIPGRSSYNEQFF	TGTGCCAGTAGTATCCCGGGTCGAAGCTCCTACAATGAGCAGTTCTTC
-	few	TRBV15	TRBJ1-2	CATSRDSYGYTF	TGTGCCACCAGCAGAGACAGCTATGGCTACACCTTC
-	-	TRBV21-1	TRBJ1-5	CASSIPRDSNQPQHF	TGTGCCAGCAGCATCCCGCGGGACAGCAATCAGCCCCAGCATTTT
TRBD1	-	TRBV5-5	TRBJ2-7	CASSFQVPGQGYEQYF	TGTGCCAGCAGCTTTCAGGTTCCGGGACAGGGGTACGAGCAGTACTTC
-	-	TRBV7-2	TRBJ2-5	CASSFSQETQYF	TGTGCCAGCAGCTTCTCCCAAGAGACCCAGTACTTC
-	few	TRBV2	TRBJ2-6	CASRAESSGANVLTF	TGTGCCAGCAGAGCAGAAAGCTCTGGGGCCAACGTCCTGACTTTC
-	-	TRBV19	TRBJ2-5	CASRPGQSYQETQYF	TGTGCCAGCCGACCGGGACAATCGTACCAAGAGACCCAGTACTTC
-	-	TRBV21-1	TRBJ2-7	CASSCYGSRLVGHEQYF	TGTGCCAGCAGCTGTTATGGCAGCCGACTAGTAGGTCACGAGCAGTACTTC
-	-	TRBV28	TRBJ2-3	CTSSLVWADTQYF	TGTACCAGCAGTTTAGTCTGGGCAGATACGCAGTATTTT
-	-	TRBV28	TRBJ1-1	CASSLRFWAFF	TGTGCCAGCAGCCTCCGGTTCTGGGCTTTCTTT
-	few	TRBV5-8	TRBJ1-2	CASGFRNYGYTF	TGTGCCAGCGGGTTTCGGAACTATGGCTACACCTTC
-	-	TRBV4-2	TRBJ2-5	CASSEVEEETQYF	TGTGCCAGCAGCGAGGTCGAGGAAGAGACCCAGTACTTC
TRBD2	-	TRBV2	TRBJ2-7	CASSFQLLAASSYEQYF	TGTGCCAGCAGCTTCCAACTCCTAGCGGCCAGCTCCTACGAGCAGTACTTC
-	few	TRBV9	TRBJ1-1	CASSLRDGGPAFF	TGTGCCAGCAGCTTAAGGGACGGGGGGCCAGCTTTCTTT
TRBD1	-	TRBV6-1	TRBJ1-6	CASSGGTGDNSPLHF	TGTGCCAGCAGTGGCGGGACAGGGGATAATTCACCCCTCCACTTT
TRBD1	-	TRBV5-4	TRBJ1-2	CASSLTGVYGYTF	TGTGCCAGCAGCTTGACAGGGGTGTATGGCTACACCTTC
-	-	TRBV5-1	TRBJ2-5	CASSLAQGRETQYF	TGCGCCAGCAGCTTGGCCCAGGGGAGGGAGACCCAGTACTTC
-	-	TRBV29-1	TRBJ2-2	CSVGTDYTGELFF	TGCAGCGTTGGGACAGATTACACCGGGGAGCTGTTTTTT
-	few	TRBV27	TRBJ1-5	CASSPQGYQPQHF	TGTGCCAGCAGTCCACAGGGTTATCAGCCCCAGCATTTT
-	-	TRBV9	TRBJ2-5	CASSVAISFQETQYF	TGTGCCAGCAGCGTAGCTATTAGTTTCCAAGAGACCCAGTACTTC
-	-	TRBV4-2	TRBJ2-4	CASSQDRGRRGIQYF	TGTGCCAGCAGCCAAGATCGCGGCAGGAGAGGCATTCAGTACTTC
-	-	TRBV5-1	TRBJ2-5	CASSSGTVQETQYF	TGCGCCAGCAGCTCCGGGACTGTCCAAGAGACCCAGTACTTC
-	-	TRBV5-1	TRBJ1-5	CASSPSGDHSNQPQHF	TGCGCCAGCAGCCCCTCCGGAGACCATAGCAATCAGCCCCAGCATTTT
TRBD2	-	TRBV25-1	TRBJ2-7	CASSVDAGTRGYEQYF	TGTGCCAGCAGTGTCGATGCCGGGACTAGGGGCTACGAGCAGTACTTC
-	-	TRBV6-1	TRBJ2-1	CASSLVGGEGNEQFF	TGTGCCAGCAGTCTCGTCGGGGGAGAGGGAAATGAGCAGTTCTTC
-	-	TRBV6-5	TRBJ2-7	CASSYSRQGGGYEQYF	TGTGCCAGCAGTTACTCCCGGCAGGGGGGGGGCTACGAGCAGTACTTC
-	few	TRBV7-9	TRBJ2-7	CASRRKDGPLEQYF	TGTGCCAGCAGAAGGAAGGACGGTCCCCTCGAGCAGTACTTC
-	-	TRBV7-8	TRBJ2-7	CASSLVQGSYEQYF	TGTGCCAGCAGCTTAGTCCAGGGATCCTACGAGCAGTACTTC
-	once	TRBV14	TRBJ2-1	CASSQGPGREQFF	TGTGCCAGCAGCCAAGGTCCCGGGCGCGAGCAGTTCTTC
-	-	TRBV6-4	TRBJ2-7	CASTTTGSSYEQYF	TGTGCCAGCACCACGACGGGAAGCTCCTACGAGCAGTACTTC
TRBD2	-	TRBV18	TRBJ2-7	CASSPGLGTSGLPSYEQYF	TGTGCCAGCTCACCGGGTCTTGGGACTAGCGGGCTCCCATCCTACGAGCAGTACTTC
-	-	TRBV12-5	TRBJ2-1	CASGLKRTANSYNEQFF	TGTGCTAGTGGTTTGAAAAGGACAGCCAACTCCTACAATGAGCAGTTCTTC
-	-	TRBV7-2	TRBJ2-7	CASSRGQGGEQYF	TGTGCCAGCAGCCGCGGCCAGGGAGGCGAGCAGTACTTC
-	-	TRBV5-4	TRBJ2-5	CASSQTGNFQETQYF	TGTGCCAGCAGCCAAACCGGGAATTTTCAAGAGACCCAGTACTTC
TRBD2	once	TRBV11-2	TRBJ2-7	CASSPGAGTILLEQYF	TGTGCCAGCAGCCCCGGCGCTGGGACTATCCTCCTCGAGCAGTACTTC
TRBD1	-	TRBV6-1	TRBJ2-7	CASSPSGTASNEQYF	TGTGCCAGCAGTCCCTCCGGGACAGCGTCCAACGAGCAGTACTTC
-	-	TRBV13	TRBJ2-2	CASSGPSGLNTGELFF	TGTGCCAGCAGCGGCCCCTCGGGCCTGAACACCGGGGAGCTGTTTTTT
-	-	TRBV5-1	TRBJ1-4	CASSFGEQGEKLFF	TGCGCCAGCAGCTTCGGGGAACAGGGTGAAAAACTGTTTTTT
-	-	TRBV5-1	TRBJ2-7	CASSLGPLGAGEQYF	TGCGCCAGCAGCTTGGGTCCCCTAGGGGCGGGCGAGCAGTACTTC
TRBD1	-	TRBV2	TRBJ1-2	CASTVGQRYGYTF	TGTGCCAGCACGGTGGGACAGAGATATGGCTACACCTTC
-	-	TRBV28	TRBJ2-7	CASSSHRVPYF	TGTGCCAGCAGTAGCCACAGGGTTCCGTACTTC